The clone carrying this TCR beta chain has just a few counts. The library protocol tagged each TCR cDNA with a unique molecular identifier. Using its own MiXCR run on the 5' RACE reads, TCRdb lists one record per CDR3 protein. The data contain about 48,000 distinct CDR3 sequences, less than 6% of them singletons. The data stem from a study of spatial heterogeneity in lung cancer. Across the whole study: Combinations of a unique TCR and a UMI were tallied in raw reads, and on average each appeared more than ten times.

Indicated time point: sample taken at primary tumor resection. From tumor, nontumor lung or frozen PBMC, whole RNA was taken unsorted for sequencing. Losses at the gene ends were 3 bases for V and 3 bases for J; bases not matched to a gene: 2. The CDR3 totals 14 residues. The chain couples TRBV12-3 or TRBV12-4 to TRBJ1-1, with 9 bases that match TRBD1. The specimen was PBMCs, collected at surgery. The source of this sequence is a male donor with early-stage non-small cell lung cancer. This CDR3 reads CASSLTGGYTEAFF. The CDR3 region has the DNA TGTGCCAGCAGTTTGACAGGGGGTTACACTGAAGCTTTCTTT.